This TCR beta chain was found in a study of post-analysis software for immune sequencing data (dated by TCRdb to 2014 to 2015). About the investigation overall: Relapsing-remitting, secondary progressive and progressive-relapsing multiple sclerosis were recorded as disease courses, and subtype annotation was lacking for some patients. The patient repertoires were set against about 12 previously published healthy control repertoires from donors whose ages ranged from roughly 6 to 25 years. A subset of samples was prepared in parallel using single-end sample barcoding, then pooled and co-amplified after Illumina adapter ligation.

What the work shows at the level of the full study, not this receptor alone: The control group was slightly older than the multiple sclerosis patient group. Direct clustering with F measure revealed strong co-clustering of samples prepared in the same batch, which led to a batch-effect correction. Compared with controls, multiple sclerosis patients had significantly lower normalized Chao1 diversity, a finding suggesting substantial peripheral T-cell clonal expansion.

Library prep was done by PCR. The run used an Illumina HiSeq 2500. To reduce PCR and sequencing biases, unique molecular identifiers were incorporated into the TCR beta cDNA libraries. Per 1 to 10 million input T cells, some 500,000 cDNA molecules were obtained, such that each molecule approximated one T cell. The patient libraries were prepared and sequenced using the same protocol as the earlier healthy control dataset. Within a given batch, samples were prepared together, multiplexed and sequenced on the same HiSeq lane. The study's own analysis went as follows. MIGEC was used to process the raw barcoded reads, and molecular identifier groups with only a single read were discarded before consensus assembly and CDR3 extraction. Clonotype tables were post-analysed with VDJtools, and diversity was normalized by down-sampling all datasets to the smallest sample size. In repertoire overlap clustering, CDR3 amino acid sequences, but not nucleotide sequences, were matched to correct batch-related cross-sample contamination. The public reads were reprocessed in TCRdb via fastp at Q25 and MiXCR, keeping in-frame beta chains. For every CDR3 protein sequence, its rows merge into one entry that carries the most common genes and DNA. The V and J calls shown here were made by TCRdb, not taken from the authors' results. This sample comprises some 500,000 distinct CDR3 sequences, 40% to 55% of them detected only once. Together, the top ten hold about 12% of the sample.

TCR beta repertoires were profiled from peripheral blood of roughly 13 young patients with multiple sclerosis to demonstrate the VDJtools post-analysis software. The multiple sclerosis patients were children and adolescents between roughly 6 and 16 years of age. In regard to this clonotype: Which antigen it targets is not known. Base qualities are not recorded, but no much larger clone differs from it by a single base.

The sequence was obtained from a girl aged 5 to 17 with multiple sclerosis. Sequencing was carried out using blood.

The CDR3 protein sequence reads: CSARDPTGAYEQYF. The nucleotide sequence reads as follows: TGCAGTGCTAGAGACCCTACAGGGGCCTACGAGCAGTACTTC. The sequence links TRBV20-1 to TRBJ2-7, and 7 junction bases match TRBD1. V is trimmed back by 0 bases and J by 2 bases, and the junction contains 4 bases that no gene match accounts for. Per the germline V gene (reference sequence), DFQATT is the CDR1 and SNEGSKA is the CDR2. CDR3 length: 14 amino acids, cysteine to phenylalanine. The sequence is cut down to CDR3 DNA, 42 bases in frame from base 1.